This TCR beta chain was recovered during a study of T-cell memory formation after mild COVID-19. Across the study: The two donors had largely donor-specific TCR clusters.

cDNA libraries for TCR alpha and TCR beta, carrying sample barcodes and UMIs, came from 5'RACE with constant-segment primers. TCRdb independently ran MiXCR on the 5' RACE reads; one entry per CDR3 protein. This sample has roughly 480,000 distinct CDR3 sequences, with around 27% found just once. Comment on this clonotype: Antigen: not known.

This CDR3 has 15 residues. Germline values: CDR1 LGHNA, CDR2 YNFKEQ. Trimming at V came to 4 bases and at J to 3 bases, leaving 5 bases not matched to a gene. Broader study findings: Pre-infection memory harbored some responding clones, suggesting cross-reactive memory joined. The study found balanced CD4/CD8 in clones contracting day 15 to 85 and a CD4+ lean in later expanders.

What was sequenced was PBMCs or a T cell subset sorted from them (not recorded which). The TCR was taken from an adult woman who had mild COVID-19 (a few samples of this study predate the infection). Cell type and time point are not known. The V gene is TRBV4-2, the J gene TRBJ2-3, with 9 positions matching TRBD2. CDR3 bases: TGTGCCAGCAGCCCGGCGGGGGGGCCGACAGATACGCAGTATTTT. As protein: CASSPAGGPTDTQYF.